The 32 T cell receptor beta chains below all came from one sample that was sequenced in a study of blood T cell repertoires in COVID-19. Generated by immunoSEQ multiplex PCR, the TCRdb table keeps only in-frame clones and is missing some. The repertoire holds about 42,000 clones, 90% seen once, with about 2.8% in the top ten. Sequencing used peripheral blood. Receptors were obtained from a man aged 45 to 65 with active COVID-19.

The V gene is TRBV19, the J gene TRBJ1-3; D is undetermined. Per the germline V gene, CDR1 is LNHDA and CDR2 is SQIVND (reference sequence). V dropped 1 base and J dropped 4 bases, with 11 bases sitting between them. This CDR3 contains 15 residues. The DNA of the CDR3 is TGTGCCAGTAGTATAGGGCGGGGTGACGGAAACACCATATATTTT. The encoded protein is CASSIGRGDGNTIYF.

The chain uses TRBV9 and TRBJ2-5, with 8 bases identical to TRBD2. V lost 0 bases and J lost 4; bases outside the gene matches: 11. From germline, CDR1 is SGDLS and CDR2 YYNGEE. The CDR3 extends over 17 amino acids. The DNA of the CDR3 is TGTGCCAGCAGCGTAGGGGAGCGGGGGAGCACGGGAGAGACCCAGTACTTC. Amino acids: CASSVGERGSTGETQYF.

About this clone: The same CDR3 arises from other DNA sequences in this sample as well. The CDR3 loop reads CASSFASVTYYEQYF. The CDR3 DNA sequence: TGTGCCAGCAGCTTCGCTAGCGTCACATACTACGAGCAGTACTTC. This chain connects TRBV7-9 to TRBJ2-7; the D gene is possibly TRBD2 (6 bases). CDR3 length equals 15 residues. CDR1 is SEHNR and CDR2 is FQNEAQ in the germline V gene (reference sequence). The V end lost 3 bases, the J end lost 3 bases, and 15 bases lay between the germline ends.

The chain is built from TRBV20-1 and TRBJ1-6; D is perhaps TRBD1 (5 bases). Trimming removed 5 bases at V and 17 bases at J, with 16 bases between. This CDR3 comprises 11 residues. Germline CDR1 and CDR2: DFQATT and SNEGSKA (reference sequence). The CDR3 loop is CSAERQKAIHF. The CDR3 DNA follows: TGCAGTGCTGAACGACAGAAAGCAATCCACTTT.

The chain combines TRBV28 with TRBJ2-3; 7 bases are shared with TRBD1. The CDR3 is made up of 16 amino acids. Germline V gene lookup returns CDR1 MDHEN and CDR2 SYDVKM. Unmatched junction bases numbered 9, after V lost 3 bases and J lost 3 bases. CDR3 nucleotide sequence: TGTGCCAGCAGTTTGGTAGAGGGGGCAGGGACAGATACGCAGTATTTT. Translated: CASSLVEGAGTDTQYF.

This clone has just one count. The chain is built from TRBV7-6 and TRBJ2-1, with 9 bases aligning to TRBD1. Per germline, CDR1 SGHVS and CDR2 FNYEAQ. The CDR3 length is 15 residues. Trimming removed 4 bases from V and 7 bases from J; junction bases left unmatched: 8. CDR3 amino acids: CASSSSPGQGNEQFF. Here the CDR3 DNA reads TGTGCCAGCAGCTCCTCCCCGGGACAGGGAAATGAGCAGTTCTTC. The full variable domain, with the rest looked up from reference TRBV7-6 and TRBJ2-1, is GAGVSQSPRYKVTKRGQDVALRCDPISGHVSLYWYRQALGQGPEFLTYFNYEAQQDKSGLPNDRFSAERPEGSISTLTIQRTEQRDSAMYRCASSSSPGQGNEQFFGPGTRLTVL.

The chain recombines TRBV6-5 with TRBJ1-1; 10 bases line up with TRBD1. CDR3 length: 14 amino acids. Trimming cost V 7 bases and J 7 bases; bases outside gene matches: 9. The germline V gene has CDR1 MNHEY and CDR2 SVGAGI. The CDR3 region has the DNA TGTGCCAGCATGACAGGGGGCGGTCTCTTTGAAGCTTTCTTT. As protein: CASMTGGGLFEAFF.

This clone was seen just once. J is TRBJ2-1 and V is TRBV6-2 or TRBV6-3, with 10 bases fitting TRBD2. Germline V gene lookup returns CDR1 MNHEY and CDR2 SVGEGT. There are 14 residues in the CDR3. With 0 bases clipped from V and 7 bases from J, the junction kept 0 bases outside the gene matches. CDR3 in DNA: TGTGCCAGCAGTTACTCGACTAGCGGGAATGAGCAGTTCTTC. Translation gives CASSYSTSGNEQFF.

V usage is TRBV6-5 and J usage is TRBJ2-3, with 10 bases fitting TRBD2. Germline values: CDR1 MNHEY, CDR2 SVGAGI. The CDR3 sequence is 14 residues long. J was trimmed by 0 bases and V by 6 bases; bases with no gene match: 0. The CDR3 is CASRLAGSTDTQYF. The CDR3 DNA follows: TGTGCCAGCAGACTAGCGGGGAGCACAGATACGCAGTATTTT.

The chain uses TRBV6-6 and TRBJ2-7; TRBD1 matches at 9 bases. The CDR3 extends over 13 amino acids. Germline V gene data show CDR1 as MNHNY and CDR2 as SVGAGI (reference sequence). Trimming at V came to 6 bases and at J to 6 bases, leaving 6 bases not matched to a gene. CDR3 nucleotides: TGTGCCAGCAGAAAACAGGGGGCATCCGAGCAGTACTTC. Protein product: CASRKQGASEQYF.

The V and J genes are TRBV18 and TRBJ2-5; 7 nucleotides match TRBD1. Germline lookup yields CDR1 KGHSH and CDR2 LQKENI. With V trimmed by 0 bases and J by 5 bases, 6 bases remained unmatched. The CDR3 consists of 15 residues. DNA for the CDR3: TGTGCCAGCTCACCACCCTTCACAGGGGTCGAGACCCAGTACTTC. It is translated as CASSPPFTGVETQYF.

The chain employs TRBV29-1 and TRBJ2-7; TRBD1 might be the D (6 bases). This CDR3 contains 14 residues. Trimming pared 6 bases from V and 2 bases from J, leaving 17 bases between. CDR1 and CDR2 from the germline V gene are SQVTM and ANQGSEA. In DNA, the CDR3 is TGCAGCGTCCGCCCCGGGACAAGCCCCTACGAGCAGTACTTC. Residues: CSVRPGTSPYEQYF.

CDR3 nucleotides: TGTGCCAGCAGCCAAGAACCGGGGACTGAAGCTTTCTTT. This codes for CASSQEPGTEAFF. This chain joins TRBV9 and TRBJ1-1; D remains ambiguous. CDR1 SGDLS and CDR2 YYNGEE come from the germline V gene. The ends were cut back, 4 bases at V and 5 bases at J, with 12 bases in the middle. The CDR3 covers 13 residues.

The CDR3 DNA is TGTGCCAGCAGTTTCAGGGGAGCCGCTGGAAACACCATATATTTT. It encodes CASSFRGAAGNTIYF. The chain combines TRBV27 with TRBJ1-3; D may be TRBD1 (6 bases). This CDR3 has 15 amino acids. V lost 3 bases to trimming and J lost 2 bases, with 11 bases between them. CDR1 and CDR2 (germline): MNHEY, SMNVEV (reference sequence).

The chain links TRBV5-8 to TRBJ1-5; D not certain. The V and J ends lost 5 bases and 4 bases respectively, with 13 bases between them. The CDR3 is 14 amino acids. Germline V gives CDR1 SGHTS, CDR2 YDEGEE. Here the CDR3 DNA reads TGTGCCAGCAGAGGTCCGGGAACTAATCAGCCCCAGCATTTT. Translated: CASRGPGTNQPQHF. The full variable domain, in which reference TRBV5-8 and TRBJ1-5 provide the parts outside the CDR3, is EAGVTQSPTHLIKTRGQQATLRCSPISGHTSVYWYQQALGLGLQFLLWYDEGEERNRGNFPPRFSGRQFPNYSSELNVNALELEDSALYLCASRGPGTNQPQHFGDGTRLSIL.

The chain joins TRBV9 to TRBJ2-1; 14 bases map to TRBD2. Trimming cost V 4 bases and J 5 bases; bases outside gene matches: 8. Germline CDR1 and CDR2: SGDLS and YYNGEE. The CDR3 totals 17 residues. CDR3: CASSYGTSGGRNNEQFF. The CDR3 bases are TGTGCCAGCAGCTACGGGACTAGCGGGGGCCGTAACAATGAGCAGTTCTTC. The full variable domain, in which reference TRBV9 and TRBJ2-1 provide the parts outside the CDR3, is DSGVTQTPKHLITATGQRVTLRCSPRSGDLSVYWYQQSLDQGLQFLIQYYNGEERAKGNILERFSAQQFPDLHSELNLSSLELGDSALYFCASSYGTSGGRNNEQFFGPGTRLTVL.

This chain links TRBV4-1 with TRBJ1-1; TRBD1 might be the D (6 bases). The CDR3 spans 16 residues. Trimming cost V 3 bases and J 4 bases, with 18 bases left between them. The germline CDR1 and CDR2 sequences are MGHRA and YSYEKL. CDR3 sequence reads: CASSHHLTRGSTEAFF. The CDR3 DNA sequence: TGCGCCAGCAGCCATCACCTCACCAGGGGATCCACTGAAGCTTTCTTT.

The V and J genes are TRBV10-3 and TRBJ2-7; weak D call: TRBD2 (5 bases). Germline V gene lookup returns CDR1 ENHRY and CDR2 SYGVKD. Trimming took 0 bases from V and 7 from J, leaving 16 bases between them. This CDR3 has 15 residues. The CDR3 DNA sequence: TGTGCCATCAGTGAGTCGAATGGCCGGCCGGGAGAGCAGTACTTC. Its protein product is CAISESNGRPGEQYF.

This CDR3 reads CASSPTRGTEAFF. Here the CDR3 DNA reads TGTGCCAGCTCACCGACGAGGGGGACTGAAGCTTTCTTT. The chain recombines TRBV18 with TRBJ1-1; a weak D match, TRBD1 (6 bases). V was clipped by 3 bases and J by 5 bases, with 10 bases between them. The CDR3 has 13 amino acids. Germline values: CDR1 KGHSH, CDR2 LQKENI.

The V gene is TRBV5-1, the J gene TRBJ2-7, with D possibly being TRBD2 (5 bases). V lost 3 bases and J lost 2, with 12 bases in between. Germline CDR1 and CDR2: SGHRS and YFSETQ. This CDR3 comprises 14 residues. The CDR3 sequence is CASSWEQSAYEQYF. In nucleotides, the CDR3 is TGCGCCAGCAGCTGGGAGCAATCCGCCTACGAGCAGTACTTC.

The rearrangement uses TRBV5-1 and TRBJ1-1; perhaps TRBD1 as D (5 bases). The CDR3 loop spans 14 amino acids. Trimming removed 4 bases at V and 5 bases at J, with 15 bases between. The germline V gene encodes CDR1 SGHRS and CDR2 YFSETQ. CDR3 region: CASSLQDTKTEAFF. CDR3 DNA sequence: TGCGCCAGCAGCCTACAGGACACGAAGACTGAAGCTTTCTTT.

The V call is TRBV3-1 (or the pseudogene TRBV3-2), the J call TRBJ1-4; 9 bases fit TRBD1. V lost 3 bases, J lost 5 bases, and 7 bases stayed unmatched. Looked up from germline, CDR1 is LGHDT and CDR2 is YNNKEL (reference sequence). CDR3 size: 16 residues. CDR3 in amino acids: CASSHSDRGKNEKLFF. CDR3 coding DNA: TGTGCCAGCAGCCACTCGGACAGGGGAAAAAATGAAAAACTGTTTTTT.

This rearrangement joins TRBV13 to TRBJ1-2; D remains unclear. This CDR3 has 14 amino acids. Germline CDR1 reads PRHDT; CDR2 reads FYEKMQ (reference sequence). V dropped 6 bases and J dropped 6 bases, with 17 bases sitting between them. The CDR3 region is CASRSLTELHGYTF. In DNA, the CDR3 is TGTGCCAGCAGATCGTTAACAGAGCTCCATGGCTACACCTTC.

This clone has a handful of counts. V and J are TRBV9 and TRBJ1-3; a weak D match, TRBD1 (6 bases). Germline V gene lookup returns CDR1 SGDLS and CDR2 YYNGEE. V lost 2 bases to trimming and J lost 4 bases, with 10 bases between them. This CDR3 region has 14 residues. Here the CDR3 reads CASSVGGQGNTIYF. The CDR3, as DNA: TGTGCCAGCAGCGTGGGGGGGCAAGGAAACACCATATATTTT.

This clone came up once. This rearrangement joins TRBV2 to TRBJ1-4, with 8 nucleotides matching TRBD1. Germline V lookup: CDR1 SNHLY, CDR2 FYNNEI. CDR3 length: 15 residues. The J segment lost 7 bases and the V segment lost 5 bases, leaving 9 bases of the junction unmatched. CDR3 nucleotide sequence: TGTGCCAGCAGTTACCAGGGGGCTAGTAGTGAAAAACTGTTTTTT. Translated, it gives CASSYQGASSEKLFF. Variable domain in full (rest from reference TRBV2 and TRBJ1-4): EPEVTQTPSHQVTQMGQEVILRCVPISNHLYFYWYRQILGQKVEFLVSFYNNEISEKSEIFDDQFSVERPDGSNFTLKIRSTKLEDSAMYFCASSYQGASSEKLFFGSGTQLSVL.

This sequence joins TRBV9 and TRBJ2-7; 7 bases are shared with TRBD1. The germline gives CDR1 SGDLS, CDR2 YYNGEE. This CDR3 is 15 amino acids long. J lost 0 bases, V lost 6 bases, and 9 bases had no gene match. This CDR3 reads CASTTGTESSYEQYF. CDR3 sequence (DNA): TGTGCCAGCACGACAGGGACAGAAAGCTCCTACGAGCAGTACTTC.

The gene calls are TRBV21-1 and TRBJ2-3; the D segment call TRBD1 is taken from the table without a DNA check. TRBV21-1 corresponds to a pseudogene. CDR3 size: 18 residues. The DNA for the CDR3 is TGTGCCAGCAGCAAAGCGCGAGACAGGGTACATCGATCAGATACGCAGTATTTT. Translated: CASSKARDRVHRSDTQYF.

This clone has only one observation. The rearrangement links TRBV11-1 to TRBJ2-7; a possible D gene is TRBD1 (6 bases). The CDR3 is 13 amino acids. Looked up from germline, CDR1 is SGHAT and CDR2 is FQDESV (reference sequence). The V end was cut by 2 bases, the J end by 6 bases, with 11 bases between. In DNA form, the CDR3 reads TGTGCCAGCAGCTTAAACAGGGTAGGCGAGCAGTACTTC. Protein sequence: CASSLNRVGEQYF.

V and J are TRBV13 and TRBJ1-3; weak D call: TRBD1 (6 bases). The germline V gene has CDR1 PRHDT and CDR2 FYEKMQ (reference sequence). This CDR3 comprises 16 residues. V was shortened by 5 bases and J by 1 base, with 15 bases between the two germline ends. CDR3 nucleotide sequence: TGTGCCAGCAGCCGGGGGGGGCGCTCATCTGGAAACACCATATATTTT. This codes for CASSRGGRSSGNTIYF.

In nucleotides, the CDR3 is TGTGCCAGCACCGTGGGACAGGGGGCCAATCAGCCCCAGCATTTT. Amino acid sequence: CASTVGQGANQPQHF. V usage is TRBV6-6 and J usage is TRBJ1-5, with 12 positions matching TRBD1. CDR1 is MNHNY, CDR2 SVGAGI, per germline (reference sequence). J was trimmed by 3 bases and V by 7 bases; bases with no gene match: 4. This CDR3 region has 15 residues.

The CDR3 loop reads CASSNRQGPTYEQYF. The CDR3 nucleotides read TGTGCCAGCAGCAATAGACAGGGTCCGACATACGAGCAGTACTTC. This chain joins TRBV5-4 and TRBJ2-7; 7 bases line up with TRBD1. CDR1 is SGHNT, CDR2 YYREEE, per germline (reference sequence). CDR3 size: 15 residues. J lost 4 bases, V lost 4 bases, and 11 bases had no gene match.

V and J are TRBV6-6 and TRBJ1-1; D gene ambiguous. Trimming shortened V by 6 bases and J by 4 bases, and 12 bases separated the two germline ends. Germline V gives CDR1 MNHNY, CDR2 SVGAGI (reference sequence). The CDR3 is 13 residues long. The CDR3 region has the DNA TGTGCCAGCAGGGCCGGGGTAGCCACTGAAGCTTTCTTT. It is translated as CASRAGVATEAFF.